A single sample gave rise to the 13 T cell receptor beta chains below, sequenced in a study of identical twins. TCRdb re-analysed the 5' RACE reads in MiXCR, keeping a single row per CDR3 protein. The table has 350,000 to 450,000 distinct CDR3 sequences, about 18% seen once. Sequencing was done on a sample of naive T cells sorted from blood. These receptors all stem from a man aged 50 or older in good health.

The V call is TRBV20-1, the J call TRBJ2-5, with 9 bases fitting TRBD1. CDR1 and CDR2 (germline): DFQATT, SNEGSKA (reference sequence). The CDR3 has 16 amino acids. Trimming cost V 1 base and J 5 bases; bases outside gene matches: 11. The CDR3 protein is CSARVGGTGPYETQYF. CDR3 coding DNA: TGCAGTGCTAGAGTTGGCGGGACAGGGCCGTATGAGACCCAGTACTTC.

The chain joins TRBV2 to TRBJ2-3, with a tentative D call TRBD2 (6 bases). Looked up from germline, CDR1 is SNHLY and CDR2 is FYNNEI. Trimming pared 7 bases from V and 0 bases from J, leaving 14 bases between. There are 15 residues in the CDR3. The CDR3 DNA reads as TGTGCCAGCACCAGAAGGAGCGGGAGCACAGATACGCAGTATTTT. This codes for CASTRRSGSTDTQYF.

This clonotype was seen ten or more times. This chain links TRBV5-1 with TRBJ2-5; a possible D gene is TRBD2 (5 bases). CDR1 SGHRS and CDR2 YFSETQ come from the germline V gene. The CDR3 consists of 15 residues. The V end lost 1 base, the J end lost 2 bases, and 12 bases lay between the germline ends. The CDR3: CASSLLQRGQETQYF. The CDR3 DNA sequence: TGCGCCAGCAGCTTGCTGCAGCGAGGGCAAGAGACCCAGTACTTC.

The chain joins TRBV27 to TRBJ2-1; 8 bases match TRBD2. The V gene's germline CDR1 is MNHEY and CDR2 SMNVEV (reference sequence). The CDR3 is 16 amino acids. V shed 3 bases, J shed 8 bases, and the junction held 12 bases outside the gene matches. The CDR3 sequence is CASSFLRGGGSDEQFF. The CDR3 DNA follows: TGTGCCAGCAGTTTCCTCCGGGGGGGGGGAAGCGATGAGCAGTTCTTC.

This clonotype was counted at least ten times. The rearrangement uses TRBV20-1 and TRBJ1-3; D gene uncertain. V shed 0 bases and J shed 0 bases, with 12 bases lying between them. CDR3 length equals 16 residues. The germline V gene has CDR1 DFQATT and CDR2 SNEGSKA (reference sequence). The CDR3 region has the DNA TGCAGTGCTAGAGATGGCGCCAGACTCTCTGGAAACACCATATATTTT. Amino acid sequence: CSARDGARLSGNTIYF.

Only a few counts were recorded for this clonotype. The chain links TRBV28 to TRBJ1-6; the match to TRBD1 covers 9 bases. The CDR3 contains 15 residues. The V gene's germline CDR1 is MDHEN and CDR2 SYDVKM. The V segment lost 7 bases and the J segment 4 bases; nucleotides outside the gene matches: 5. This CDR3 is CASTPTGGYNSPLHF. The DNA of the CDR3 is TGTGCCAGCACCCCGACAGGGGGATATAATTCACCCCTCCACTTT. The entire variable domain, with the rest obtained from reference TRBV28 and TRBJ1-6, is as follows: DVKVTQSSRYLVKRTGEKVFLECVQDMDHENMFWYRQDPGLGLRLIYFSYDVKMKEKGDIPEGYSVSREKKERFSLILESASTNQTSMYLCASTPTGGYNSPLHFGNGTRLTVT.

The CDR3 sequence: CASSQVQGPIYTF. CDR3 bases: TGCGCCAGCAGCCAAGTACAGGGGCCCATCTACACCTTC. This chain uses TRBV4-3 with TRBJ1-2; TRBD1 agrees at 7 bases. V was pared by 1 base and J by 10 bases, with 6 bases of the junction left unmatched. The CDR3 covers 13 residues. Germline CDR1 LGHNA, CDR2 YSLEER.

In its sample, this clonotype was seen many times. CDR3 amino acids: CASSPSGGASETQYF. CDR3 nucleotide sequence: TGTGCCAGCAGCCCCAGCGGCGGGGCATCGGAGACCCAGTACTTC. The chain recombines TRBV9 with TRBJ2-5; TRBD2 is a possible D gene (6 bases). V lost 4 bases, J lost 5 bases, and 18 bases lay in between. This CDR3 has 15 residues. Looked up from germline, CDR1 is SGDLS and CDR2 is YYNGEE.

This clonotype was recorded a few times. J is TRBJ2-7 and V is TRBV4-3, with 13 bases matching TRBD2. J gave up 3 bases and V 2 bases, and 13 bases lay outside the gene matches. Germline-derived CDR1 and CDR2 are LGHNA and YSLEER. This CDR3 region has 19 residues. For the CDR3, the DNA is TGCGCCAGCAGCCAACCGAAGCCCAGGACTAGCGGGAGACGCTACGAGCAGTACTTC. Its protein product is CASSQPKPRTSGRRYEQYF.

The chain carries TRBV10-3 and TRBJ1-5; tentative D call: TRBD1 (5 bases). V lost 8 bases and J 4 bases, leaving 9 bases between the germline ends. The germline V gene encodes CDR1 ENHRY and CDR2 SYGVKD. This CDR3 is built from 12 residues. In nucleotides, the CDR3 is TGTGCCATCGGGGCAGCTAATCAGCCCCAGCATTTT. Encoded protein: CAIGAANQPQHF.

This clonotype turned up a few times. The gene calls are TRBV5-5 and TRBJ2-5; the D call may be TRBD1 or TRBD2 (5 bases each). The CDR3 totals 13 residues. The V gene's germline CDR1 is SGHKS and CDR2 YYEKEE (reference sequence). V was shortened by 2 bases and J by 4 bases, with 9 bases between the two germline ends. The chain's CDR3 is CASSFRDRETQYF. The CDR3 DNA reads as TGTGCCAGCAGCTTCCGGGACCGAGAGACCCAGTACTTC.

The table lists this clonotype with many counts. The rearrangement joins TRBV28 to TRBJ2-2; weak D call: TRBD1 (6 bases). The V gene lost 7 bases and the J gene lost 6 bases, with 15 bases spanning the gap. Germline V lookup: CDR1 MDHEN, CDR2 SYDVKM. CDR3 length equals 14 residues. The CDR3 sequence: CASTFYRVAGELFF. CDR3 DNA: TGTGCCAGCACTTTTTACAGGGTTGCCGGGGAGCTGTTTTTT.

This clonotype was counted ten times or more. The chain links TRBV12-3 or TRBV12-4 to TRBJ2-3, with a tentative D call TRBD1 (5 bases). Trimming shortened V by 1 base and J by 4 bases, and 9 bases separated the two germline ends. The CDR3 has 14 residues. The CDR3 DNA is TGTGCCAGCAGTTTAGAGACAGCCCCAGATACGCAGTATTTT. Translation gives CASSLETAPDTQYF.